Listed here are 5 T cell receptor beta chains from one sample, sequenced in a study of chemoradiotherapy in HPV16-positive cancers. The assay was immunoSEQ multiplex PCR, and TCRdb's table has in-frame clones only and misses some. There are about 7,900 clones in the sample; about 80% occur only once, and 8.5% to 10% lies in the top ten. Sample collection occurred from a patient who underwent chemoradiotherapy. These receptors all stem from a human donor with HPV-associated anogenital cancer.

The chain combines TRBV25-1 with TRBJ2-5, with D perhaps matching TRBD1 (6 bases). V dropped 6 bases and J dropped 5 bases, with 19 bases sitting between them. Looked up from germline, CDR1 is MGHDK and CDR2 is SYGVNS. CDR3 length equals 15 residues. The CDR3 here is CASRTFGQGLETQYF. CDR3 nucleotides: TGTGCCAGCAGGACGTTTGGGCAGGGGCTGGAGACCCAGTACTTC.

The chain employs TRBV4-2 and TRBJ2-2, with D possibly matching TRBD1 (6 bases). Germline V CDR1 and CDR2: LGHNA, YNFKEQ. The V and J ends lost 0 bases and 7 bases respectively, with 9 bases between them. The CDR3 spans 14 residues. CDR3 DNA: TGTGCCAGCAGCCAAGAGGGGGCTGACGGGGAGCTGTTTTTT. It codes for CASSQEGADGELFF.

The chain is built from TRBV12-5 and TRBJ1-1; weak D call: TRBD1 (5 bases). This CDR3 has 15 amino acids. The V and J ends lost 6 bases and 0 bases respectively, with 14 bases between them. Germline CDR1 is LGHNT and CDR2 is FRNRAP. As DNA, the CDR3 is TGTGCTAGTGGCCCGACAGTCTCCATGAACACTGAAGCTTTCTTT. This sequence encodes CASGPTVSMNTEAFF.

The chain combines TRBV5-1 with TRBJ1-1; the D gene is possibly TRBD1 (6 bases). The V end lost 5 bases, the J end lost 4 bases, and 12 bases lay between the germline ends. CDR3 length: 13 residues. The germline CDR1 and CDR2 sequences are SGHRS and YFSETQ. CDR3 nucleotide sequence: TGCGCCAGCAGGGGACTAGGGGGCACTGAAGCTTTCTTT. Its translation is CASRGLGGTEAFF.

V gene TRBV11-2 combines with J gene TRBJ2-5; D may be TRBD2 (5 bases). The tail of the sequence fits TRBJ2-7 better, so the J call may be wrong. Germline V gene lookup returns CDR1 SGHAT and CDR2 FQNNGV. This CDR3 region has 16 residues. CDR3 residues: CASSLELDYGVHEQYF. The DNA for the CDR3 is TGTGCCAGCAGCTTAGAACTAGATTATGGGGTCCACGAGCAGTACTTC.